This TCR beta chain was recovered during a study of PD-L1 blockade in urothelial cancer. Study summary: Patients took up atezolizumab in 2014 at 1,200 mg intravenously every 3 weeks. Between 0 and 3 chemotherapy regimens preceded treatment for each patient. Blood analysis occurred 3 weeks (second dose) and 6 weeks after treatment start.

The CDR3 totals 14 residues. V was clipped by 3 bases and J by 8 bases; unmatched bases: 5. Germline-derived CDR1 and CDR2 are KGHSH and LQKENI. Assay: immunoSEQ multiplex PCR; the TCRdb copy retains only in-frame clones and omits some. The sample has nearly 35,000 clones; 84% are singletons. Stated time point: pretreatment peripheral blood. V gene TRBV18 combines with J gene TRBJ1-4; 8 bases fit TRBD1. This TCR came from a man in his sixties with urothelial cancer. The source material was PBMCs, sampled around atezolizumab (anti-PD-L1) treatment. The CDR3 reads CASSPATGVEKLFF. The CDR3 DNA reads as TGTGCCAGCTCACCTGCGACAGGGGTGGAAAAACTGTTTTTT.